The clone carrying this T cell receptor (beta chain) was detected many times. Antigen: not known. Bulk PBMC genomic DNA spanned ten immunoSEQ deep plates. The repertoire was sequenced with immunoSEQ multiplex PCR; TCRdb's copy has only in-frame clones and lacks some. Among approximately 510,000 clones, around 74% were seen once, and the ten largest hold roughly 13%. The CDR3 has 12 amino acids. Germline CDR1 MNHEY, CDR2 SMNVEV (reference sequence). V lost 3 bases and J lost 0, with 3 bases in between. The sample belongs to a study of shared clonotypes between healthy human individuals. Study findings and constraints: It was only blood that was sampled, and tissue repertoires likely differ.

The chain employs TRBV27 and TRBJ2-7; D not certain. The sequenced material came from PBMCs. The sequence was collected from a woman in her thirties or forties in good health. Some clones in this sample may be carry-over from other donors' samples. The CDR3 nucleotides read TGTGCCAGCAGTTTCCCCTCCTACGAGCAGTACTTC. This gives the protein CASSFPSYEQYF.